Listed below are T cell receptor beta chains from one sample, sequenced in a study of blood T cell repertoires in COVID-19. The data were produced by immunoSEQ multiplex PCR, yet TCRdb's version contains in-frame clones alone and is incomplete. The sample records roughly 290,000 clones, roughly nine tenths being singletons. The sequenced material came from PBMCs or T cells enriched from blood (not recorded which). The receptors come from a middle-aged woman who had recovered from COVID-19. CDR3s include the opening cysteine and the closing phenylalanine or tryptophan. A D gene is named only where the DNA matches it firmly. Only some rows state a clone size, as once, few, many or a class for expanded clones.

CDR3nt: TGTGCCAGTAGTCTACAGCGAGGGATCTACGAGCAGTACTTC
CDR3aa: CASSLQRGIYEQYF
abundance: NA
d_gene: NA
v_gene: TRBV19
j_gene: TRBJ2-7

CDR3nt: TGTGCCATCAGTGAGTCGGAGATCCGGGGCACAGATACGCAGTATTTT
CDR3aa: CAISESEIRGTDTQYF
abundance: NA
d_gene: NA
v_gene: TRBV10-3
j_gene: TRBJ2-3

CDR3nt: TGTGCCAGAAGCTTGGTTGCGGGAAGCGAGCAGTACTTC
CDR3aa: CARSLVAGSEQYF
abundance: NA
d_gene: NA
v_gene: TRBV5-3
j_gene: TRBJ2-7

CDR3nt: TGTGCCTGGAGTACAGGGGAAAAGACCCAGTACTTC
CDR3aa: CAWSTGEKTQYF
abundance: NA
d_gene: TRBD1
v_gene: TRBV30
j_gene: TRBJ2-5

CDR3nt: TGTGCCACCAGCAGAGGTAGGGAGGGCGATGAGCAGTTCTTC
CDR3aa: CATSRGREGDEQFF
abundance: few
d_gene: TRBD2
v_gene: TRBV15
j_gene: TRBJ2-1

CDR3nt: TGTGCCAGCAGCCAAGGAGGTGCGTCTCTGGTCGGCGCCCATTTT
CDR3aa: CASSQGGASLVGAHF
abundance: NA
d_gene: NA
v_gene: TRBV3-1/TRBV3-2
j_gene: TRBJ1-3

CDR3nt: TGCGCCAGCAGCCAAGTGAGAGGGGGAAATAACTATGGCTACACCTTC
CDR3aa: CASSQVRGGNNYGYTF
abundance: once
d_gene: NA
v_gene: TRBV4-3
j_gene: TRBJ1-2

CDR3nt: TGTGCCAGCAGTTTAGGGGGGGCGAAGGGATACGAGCAGTACTTC
CDR3aa: CASSLGGAKGYEQYF
abundance: NA
d_gene: NA
v_gene: TRBV28
j_gene: TRBJ2-7

CDR3nt: TGTGCCAGTAGTATGGGTGGGCTAGAGACCCAGTACTTC
CDR3aa: CASSMGGLETQYF
abundance: once
d_gene: NA
v_gene: TRBV19
j_gene: TRBJ2-5

CDR3nt: TGTGCCACCGGGGGACTAGCGGGAACAGATACGCAGTATTTT
CDR3aa: CATGGLAGTDTQYF
abundance: once
d_gene: TRBD2
v_gene: TRBV19
j_gene: TRBJ2-3

CDR3nt: TGTGCCAGCTCACCCAGACAGGGTGGCACAGATACGCAGTATTTT
CDR3aa: CASSPRQGGTDTQYF
abundance: NA
d_gene: TRBD1
v_gene: TRBV18
j_gene: TRBJ2-3

CDR3nt: TGTGCCAGCAGCCCACAGGTGACCCCCACGGCCAACGTCCTGACTTTC
CDR3aa: CASSPQVTPTANVLTF
abundance: NA
d_gene: NA
v_gene: TRBV7-9
j_gene: TRBJ2-6

CDR3nt: TGTGCCAGCAGCTGGGGGGGCGGTCCCTACGAGCAGTACTTC
CDR3aa: CASSWGGGPYEQYF
abundance: NA
d_gene: NA
v_gene: TRBV7-2
j_gene: TRBJ2-7

CDR3nt: TGTGCCAGCAGCCAAGAACCCCAACGGGGTTGGGGGGGAGCAGATACGCAGTATTTT
CDR3aa: CASSQEPQRGWGGADTQYF
abundance: NA
d_gene: TRBD2
v_gene: TRBV4-2
j_gene: TRBJ2-3

CDR3nt: TGTGCCAGCAGTTCCTGGACTAGCGGGACACAAGAGACCCAGTACTTC
CDR3aa: CASSSWTSGTQETQYF
abundance: NA
d_gene: TRBD2
v_gene: TRBV28
j_gene: TRBJ2-5

CDR3nt: TGTGCCAGTAGCGATACCGGGACAGCACACCGGCCCCAGCATTTT
CDR3aa: CASSDTGTAHRPQHF
abundance: NA
d_gene: TRBD1
v_gene: TRBV19
j_gene: TRBJ1-5

CDR3nt: TGTGCCAGCAGTTGGGGACTAGCGGGAGTTGAGCAGTACTTC
CDR3aa: CASSWGLAGVEQYF
abundance: NA
d_gene: TRBD2
v_gene: TRBV6-5
j_gene: TRBJ2-7

CDR3nt: TGTGCCACCAGTGATTCCGCCAGGCAGGAGCAGTACTTC
CDR3aa: CATSDSARQEQYF
abundance: NA
d_gene: NA
v_gene: TRBV24-1
j_gene: TRBJ2-7

CDR3nt: TGTGCCACCAGTGATCCGGGGGATGGAAATCAGCCCCAGCATTTT
CDR3aa: CATSDPGDGNQPQHF
abundance: NA
d_gene: NA
v_gene: TRBV24-1
j_gene: TRBJ1-5

CDR3nt: TGTGCCAGCAGCTTACCCCTAGCGGGACATAGAGAGACCCAGTACTTC
CDR3aa: CASSLPLAGHRETQYF
abundance: NA
d_gene: TRBD2
v_gene: TRBV11-2
j_gene: TRBJ2-5

CDR3nt: TGTGCCAGCAGCCCCGCGGGACCTTCGGATGGCTACACCTTC
CDR3aa: CASSPAGPSDGYTF
abundance: NA
d_gene: NA
v_gene: TRBV11-2
j_gene: TRBJ1-2

CDR3nt: TGTGCCAGTAGTATAGACGGGAGGTTGGACACTGAAGCTTTCTTT
CDR3aa: CASSIDGRLDTEAFF
abundance: NA
d_gene: NA
v_gene: TRBV19
j_gene: TRBJ1-1

CDR3nt: TGTGCCACTAGGTGGGGAGGCGGAACCTACGAGCAGTACTTC
CDR3aa: CATRWGGGTYEQYF
abundance: NA
d_gene: NA
v_gene: TRBV27
j_gene: TRBJ2-7

CDR3nt: TGTGCCAGCAGTCCGGGACAGGGGAACTCTGGGTATGAGCAGTTCTTC
CDR3aa: CASSPGQGNSGYEQFF
abundance: NA
d_gene: TRBD1
v_gene: TRBV28
j_gene: TRBJ2-1

CDR3nt: TGTGCCAGCAGCGGGACTGAAAATGAAAAACTGTTTTTT
CDR3aa: CASSGTENEKLFF
abundance: NA
d_gene: NA
v_gene: TRBV14
j_gene: TRBJ1-4

CDR3nt: TGTGCCATCAGTTTTAAGCCGGGACAGGAGGCCTACGAGCAGTACTTC
CDR3aa: CAISFKPGQEAYEQYF
abundance: NA
d_gene: TRBD1
v_gene: TRBV10-3
j_gene: TRBJ2-7

CDR3nt: TGTGCCAGCAGCCCCGGGACAGGGAGTTCACCCCTCCACTTT
CDR3aa: CASSPGTGSSPLHF
abundance: NA
d_gene: TRBD1
v_gene: TRBV27
j_gene: TRBJ1-6

CDR3nt: TGTGCCAGCAGTGACAGGGGGCGCGGGGAAAATGAAAAACTGTTTTTT
CDR3aa: CASSDRGRGENEKLFF
abundance: NA
d_gene: TRBD1
v_gene: TRBV27
j_gene: TRBJ1-4

CDR3nt: TGTGCCCGGGGGGGGGATTCCCCGTCGGGGTTAGCGGGGAAACAAGAGACCCAGTACTTC
CDR3aa: CARGGDSPSGLAGKQETQYF
abundance: NA
d_gene: TRBD2
v_gene: TRBV28
j_gene: TRBJ2-5

CDR3nt: TGTGCCAGCAGCTCCAAGGCGGGCTCCTACAATGAGCAGTTCTTC
CDR3aa: CASSSKAGSYNEQFF
abundance: NA
d_gene: NA
v_gene: TRBV7-3
j_gene: TRBJ2-1

CDR3nt: TGTGCCAGCAGCCCCACGGCATTAGCGGGAGTGGAGACCCAGTACTTC
CDR3aa: CASSPTALAGVETQYF
abundance: NA
d_gene: TRBD2
v_gene: TRBV27
j_gene: TRBJ2-5

CDR3nt: TGTGCCAGCAGACGAGCGGGAGGGCCAGTCCACGAGCAGTACTTC
CDR3aa: CASRRAGGPVHEQYF
abundance: NA
d_gene: TRBD2
v_gene: TRBV27
j_gene: TRBJ2-7

CDR3nt: TGTGCCAGCAGTGGGGACTTAAATTTGGGGACAGATACGCAGTATTTT
CDR3aa: CASSGDLNLGTDTQYF
abundance: medium-sized
d_gene: NA
v_gene: TRBV2
j_gene: TRBJ2-3

CDR3nt: TGTGCCAGTACCCCCGGGACTCGAAATTCACCCCTCCACTTT
CDR3aa: CASTPGTRNSPLHF
abundance: NA
d_gene: NA
v_gene: TRBV19
j_gene: TRBJ1-6

CDR3nt: TGTGCCAGCAGCTTGGAGGCAGGAAACACCGGGGAGCTGTTTTTT
CDR3aa: CASSLEAGNTGELFF
abundance: NA
d_gene: NA
v_gene: TRBV5-4
j_gene: TRBJ2-2

CDR3nt: TGCAGTGCTATACAGTCCCATGAGCAGTTCTTC
CDR3aa: CSAIQSHEQFF
abundance: NA
d_gene: NA
v_gene: TRBV20-1
j_gene: TRBJ2-1

CDR3nt: TGTGCCAGCGGTAGACAGGGGACCGAGCAGTACTTC
CDR3aa: CASGRQGTEQYF
abundance: few
d_gene: TRBD1
v_gene: TRBV7-9
j_gene: TRBJ2-7

CDR3nt: TGTGCCAGCAGTTATTCGGGAGGGACCACAGATACGCAGTATTTT
CDR3aa: CASSYSGGTTDTQYF
abundance: NA
d_gene: TRBD2
v_gene: TRBV6-5
j_gene: TRBJ2-3

CDR3nt: TGTGCCAGCAGCTCCCGGGGGGGCGGCAATGAGCAGTTCTTC
CDR3aa: CASSSRGGGNEQFF
abundance: few
d_gene: TRBD2
v_gene: TRBV27
j_gene: TRBJ2-1

CDR3nt: TGTGCCAGCAGCTACAGGGGCTATGGCTACACCTTC
CDR3aa: CASSYRGYGYTF
abundance: few
d_gene: TRBD1
v_gene: TRBV7-2
j_gene: TRBJ1-2

CDR3nt: TGTGCCAGCAGCCCTTCTATCATCTCTGGAAACACCATATATTTT
CDR3aa: CASSPSIISGNTIYF
abundance: NA
d_gene: NA
v_gene: TRBV3-1/TRBV3-2
j_gene: TRBJ1-3

CDR3nt: TGTGCCAGCAGCATCGAACGGGGATCACCAAACATTCAGTACTTC
CDR3aa: CASSIERGSPNIQYF
abundance: once
d_gene: NA
v_gene: TRBV21-1
j_gene: TRBJ2-4

CDR3nt: TGCGCCAGCAGACAAGAAGAGAACACCGGGGAGCTGTTTTTT
CDR3aa: CASRQEENTGELFF
abundance: NA
d_gene: NA
v_gene: TRBV10-2
j_gene: TRBJ2-2

CDR3nt: TGCAGCGTAAATGGACTAGCGGGCTCCTACAATGAGCAGTTCTTC
CDR3aa: CSVNGLAGSYNEQFF
abundance: NA
d_gene: TRBD2
v_gene: TRBV29-1
j_gene: TRBJ2-1

CDR3nt: TGTGCCAGCAGTTTACAGGAGGATGGCTACACCTTC
CDR3aa: CASSLQEDGYTF
abundance: NA
d_gene: NA
v_gene: TRBV12-3/TRBV12-4
j_gene: TRBJ1-2

CDR3nt: TGTGCCTGGAGTCCCGCCGGGATCCCTTATCAGCCCCAGCATTTT
CDR3aa: CAWSPAGIPYQPQHF
abundance: NA
d_gene: NA
v_gene: TRBV30
j_gene: TRBJ1-5

CDR3nt: TGCACCAGCAGCCAGGGACAGGGGGACACCATATATTTT
CDR3aa: CTSSQGQGDTIYF
abundance: NA
d_gene: NA
v_gene: TRBV1
j_gene: TRBJ1-3

CDR3nt: TGTGCCAGCAGTTCGGCAGGGATAGGCAATCAGCCCCAGCATTTT
CDR3aa: CASSSAGIGNQPQHF
abundance: NA
d_gene: NA
v_gene: TRBV6-2/TRBV6-3
j_gene: TRBJ1-5

CDR3nt: TGTGCCAGCAGTGAACTCGTAGCAACCCCAGATACGCAGTATTTT
CDR3aa: CASSELVATPDTQYF
abundance: NA
d_gene: NA
v_gene: TRBV25-1
j_gene: TRBJ2-3

CDR3nt: TGTGCCAGCAGCCAGGTACTTTTCAGGGATGCCTACAATGAGCAGTTCTTC
CDR3aa: CASSQVLFRDAYNEQFF
abundance: NA
d_gene: NA
v_gene: TRBV14
j_gene: TRBJ2-1

CDR3nt: TGTGCCAGCAGCTCACGACAGGCCCAGTACTTC
CDR3aa: CASSSRQAQYF
abundance: NA
d_gene: NA
v_gene: TRBV7-2
j_gene: TRBJ2-5

CDR3nt: TGTGCCAGCAGCGGCGGACTAGCGGGAGGTGGGGTAGAGACCCAGTACTTC
CDR3aa: CASSGGLAGGGVETQYF
abundance: NA
d_gene: TRBD2
v_gene: TRBV7-9
j_gene: TRBJ2-5